Sequencing of this TCR beta chain was carried out in a study of blood T cells in healthy people across ages. Germline V gene data show CDR1 as KGHDR and CDR2 as SFDVKD. The CDR3 extends over 15 amino acids. V lost 3 bases and J 0 bases, leaving 8 bases between the germline ends. A J-beta primer mix and a sample-barcoded 5' primer were used in a second PCR of about 7 to 12 cycles. TCRdb processed the 5' RACE reads anew with MiXCR; each CDR3 protein has one entry. Of about 680,000 distinct CDR3 sequences in the sample, around 49% were seen once. The receptor's source is an older woman in good health. Sequences were obtained from blood. This chain connects TRBV24-1 to TRBJ2-4; unclear D gene. Written as DNA, the CDR3 is TGTGCCACCAGTGATACTCGGGTAGCCAAAAACATTCAGTACTTC. Protein: CATSDTRVAKNIQYF.